These 9 T cell receptor beta chains came from one sample sequenced in a study of tumor-infiltrating lymphocytes in primary liver carcinoma. Unsorted bulk tissue (roughly 19-30 mg) underwent RNA and DNA co-extraction. With a constant-region primer, TCR beta cDNA was made from about 0.55 ug of total RNA. What produced the TCR beta libraries was three nested multiplex PCR rounds using slightly modified ARM-PCR. TRBV1-TRBV30 forward primers paired with a C-beta reverse primer were used in the first two PCR rounds, which ran around 10 cycles each. TCRdb used MiXCR to reprocess the multiplex PCR reads, holding one entry per CDR3 protein. The sample shows roughly 120,000 distinct CDR3 sequences, nearly 70% of them seen only once. The sequencing sample was made of tumor-adjacent normal liver tissue. The receptors were sampled from a woman aged 60 to 75 with primary liver carcinoma and hepatitis B virus infection.

Comment on this clonotype: A clone one base away is much larger, so this may be a read error. This chain uses TRBV30 with TRBJ1-6; possibly TRBD1 for D (5 bases). The V end was cut by 2 bases, the J end by 6 bases, with 14 bases between. Germline V gene lookup returns CDR1 GTSNPN and CDR2 SVGIG (reference sequence). This CDR3 region has 15 residues. The CDR3 loop reads CAWSPIDSLNSPLHF. Here the CDR3 DNA reads TGTGCCTGGAGTCCCATTGACAGTCTTAATTCACCCCTCCACTTT.

This clonotype was recorded once. The CDR3 is CASSKFRQRHSNQPQHF. CDR3 DNA sequence: TGTGCCAGCAGCAAGTTCCGCCAGCGCCATAGCAATCAGCCCCAGCATTTT. V usage is TRBV21-1 and J usage is TRBJ1-5. TRBV21-1 is designated a pseudogene. The CDR3 runs to 17 residues.

For this clonotype: Because it lacks the conserved phenylalanine or tryptophan at the end, this CDR3 is likely a read error. V is TRBV28 and J is TRBJ2-7; 8 bases agree with TRBD2. The CDR3 loop spans 13 amino acids. Per germline, CDR1 MDHEN and CDR2 SYDVKM. J lost 7 bases, V lost 5 bases, and 7 bases had no gene match. CDR3 region: CASSLSGGGEQYL. CDR3 bases: TGTGCCAGCAGTCTATCGGGAGGGGGGGAGCAGTACCTC.

For this clonotype: A much larger clone differs by one base, so this may be a read error. This chain links TRBV29-1 with TRBJ2-5, with 10 bases that match TRBD2. V was clipped by 2 bases and J by 7 bases; unmatched bases: 4. The CDR3 contains 13 residues. The V gene's germline CDR1 is SQVTM and CDR2 ANQGSEA. The CDR3 DNA follows: TGCAGCGTTGAACAAATAGCGGGGGGGACCCAGTACTTC. The encoded protein is CSVEQIAGGTQYF.

This clonotype was seen just once. The gene calls are TRBV29-1 and TRBJ2-1; 7 bases line up with TRBD2. Germline V gives CDR1 SQVTM, CDR2 ANQGSEA. CDR3 length: 11 amino acids. The CDR3: CSASGAGEQFF. The DNA for the CDR3 is TGCAGTGCAAGCGGGGCCGGGGAGCAGTTCTTC.

The chain recombines TRBV28 with TRBJ2-5, with D perhaps TRBD2 (6 bases). V lost 11 bases, J lost 2 bases, and 18 bases lay in between. The germline V gene has CDR1 MDHEN and CDR2 SYDVKM. This CDR3 spans 14 amino acids. CDR3: CAYPWRVRQETQYF. The CDR3 coding sequence is TGTGCCTACCCCTGGAGGGTCAGGCAAGAGACCCAGTACTTC.

Worth noting for this clonotype: This may stem from a read error, because a much larger clone lies one nucleotide away. J is TRBJ1-3 and V is TRBV28; D call uncertain. Germline lookup yields CDR1 MDHEN and CDR2 SYDVKM. V lost 6 bases and J lost 3, with 18 bases in between. This CDR3 is 16 amino acids long. CDR3 coding DNA: TGTGCCAGCAGCCAGCCTGGGATGAACTATGGAAACACCATATATTTT. This translates into CASSQPGMNYGNTIYF.

Of note for this clonotype: At one end the junction does not follow the germline gene, possibly because of a read error. The chain couples TRBV28 to TRBJ2-4; unclear D gene. The CDR3 sequence is 12 residues long. Germline values: CDR1 MDHEN, CDR2 SYDVKM. CDR3 coding DNA: TGTGCCAGCACCTCCGCCATAAACACTCAGTACTTC. This encodes CASTSAINTQYF.

A note on this clonotype: An end of the junction does not agree with germline; a read error may underlie this. The chain links TRBV6-5 to TRBJ1-1; perhaps TRBD1 as D (6 bases). The CDR3 spans 14 residues. The germline V gene has CDR1 MNHEY and CDR2 SVGAGI. The CDR3 reads CAGSYFGGGTKAFF. The CDR3 DNA reads as TGTGCCGGCAGTTACTTCGGAGGGGGTACTAAAGCTTTCTTT.